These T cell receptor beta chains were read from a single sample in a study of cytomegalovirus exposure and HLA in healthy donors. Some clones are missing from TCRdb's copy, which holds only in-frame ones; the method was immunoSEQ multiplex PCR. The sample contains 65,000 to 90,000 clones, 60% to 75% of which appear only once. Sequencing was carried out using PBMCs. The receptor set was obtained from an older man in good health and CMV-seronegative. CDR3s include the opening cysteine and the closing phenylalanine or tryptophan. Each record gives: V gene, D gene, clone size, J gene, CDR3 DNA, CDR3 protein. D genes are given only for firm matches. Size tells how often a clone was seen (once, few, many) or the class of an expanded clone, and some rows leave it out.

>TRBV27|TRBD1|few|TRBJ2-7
TGTGCCAGCAGTTTAGGGGGACAGGGGGCAAGACCAAGGTTAGAGCAGTACTTC
CASSLGGQGARPRLEQYF
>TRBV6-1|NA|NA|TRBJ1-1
TGTGCCAGCAGCGGGCAGGGGAACACTGAAGCTTTCTTT
CASSGQGNTEAFF
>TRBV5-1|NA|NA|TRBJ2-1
TGCGCCAGCAGCTTGGGTAGCCAGCTATACAATGAGCAGTTCTTC
CASSLGSQLYNEQFF
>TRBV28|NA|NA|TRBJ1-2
TGTGCCAGCATGGAGCCGGGGAACTATGGCTACACCTTC
CASMEPGNYGYTF
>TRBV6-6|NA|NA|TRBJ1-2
TGTGCCAGCAGTTCCCTCGGACAGTTTGGCTACACCTTC
CASSSLGQFGYTF
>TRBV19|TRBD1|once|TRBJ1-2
TGTGCCACCTTCATGGGACAGGGACATGGCTACACCTTC
CATFMGQGHGYTF
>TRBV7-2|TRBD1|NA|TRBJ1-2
TGTGCCAGCACCCCCGGGACAGCTATTTATGGCTACACCTTC
CASTPGTAIYGYTF
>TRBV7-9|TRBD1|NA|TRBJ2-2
TGTGCCAGCAGCTTGACAGGGGCGTCCGGGGAGCTGTTTTTT
CASSLTGASGELFF
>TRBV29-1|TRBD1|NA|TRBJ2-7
TGCAGCGTTTCCGGGACAGTGGCCTACGAGCAGTACTTC
CSVSGTVAYEQYF
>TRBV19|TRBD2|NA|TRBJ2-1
TGTGCCAGTAGTATCTCCGGGACTAGCGGACTGCCGAGGTTCTTC
CASSISGTSGLPRFF
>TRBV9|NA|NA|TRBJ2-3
TGTGCCAGCAGCCCGGGGGGCGGGGCAGATACGCAGTATTTT
CASSPGGGADTQYF